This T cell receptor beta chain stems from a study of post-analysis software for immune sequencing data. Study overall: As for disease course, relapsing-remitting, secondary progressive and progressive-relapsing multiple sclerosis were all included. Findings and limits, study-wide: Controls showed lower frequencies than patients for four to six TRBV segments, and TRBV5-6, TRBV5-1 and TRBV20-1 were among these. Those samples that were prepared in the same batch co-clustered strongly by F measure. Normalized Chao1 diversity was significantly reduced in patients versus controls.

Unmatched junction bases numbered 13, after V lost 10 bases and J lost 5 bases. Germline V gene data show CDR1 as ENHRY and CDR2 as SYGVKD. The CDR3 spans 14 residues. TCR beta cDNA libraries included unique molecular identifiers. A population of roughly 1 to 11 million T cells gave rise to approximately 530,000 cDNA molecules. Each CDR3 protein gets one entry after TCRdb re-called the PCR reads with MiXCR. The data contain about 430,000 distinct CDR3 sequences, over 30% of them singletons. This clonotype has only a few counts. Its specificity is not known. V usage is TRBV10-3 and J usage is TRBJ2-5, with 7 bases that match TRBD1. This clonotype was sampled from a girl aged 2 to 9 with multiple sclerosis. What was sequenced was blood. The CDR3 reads CATQDREFRETQYF. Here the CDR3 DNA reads TGTGCCACCCAAGACAGGGAATTTCGCGAGACCCAGTACTTC.